Presented here are 11 T cell receptor beta chains from one specimen sequenced in a study of identical twins' blood T cells. TCRdb re-analysed the 5' RACE reads in MiXCR, keeping a single row per CDR3 protein. The sample holds 350,000 to 400,000 distinct CDR3 sequences, 28% seen once. Sequencing was performed on PBMCs. The receptors derive from a woman between 18 and 55 years old in good health.

This chain joins TRBV9 and TRBJ2-3; 10 bases are a match to TRBD2. Trimming removed 3 bases from V and 4 bases from J; junction bases left unmatched: 8. The CDR3 consists of 16 residues. The germline V gene encodes CDR1 SGDLS and CDR2 YYNGEE. CDR3 region: CASSEGAGGRADTQYF. The CDR3 DNA reads as TGTGCCAGCAGCGAAGGAGCGGGAGGGCGCGCAGATACGCAGTATTTT.

This clonotype was seen only a few times. V usage is TRBV12-3 or TRBV12-4 and J usage is TRBJ1-4, with unresolved D. The CDR3 covers 11 residues. With 7 bases removed from V and 10 bases from J, the gap between germline ends came to 10 bases. The CDR3 DNA sequence: TGTGCCAGCACCCCGGGAGGAAAACTGTTTTTT. This sequence encodes CASTPGGKLFF.

The rearrangement uses TRBV5-6 and TRBJ2-2; the match to TRBD2 covers 7 bases. V dropped 2 bases and J dropped 7; count of bases not matched to a gene: 8. In germline, CDR1 is SGHDT, CDR2 YYEEEE. The CDR3 totals 15 residues. The CDR3 bases are TGTGCCAGCAGCTTAGTCGCAGGGAGGGACGGGGAGCTGTTTTTT. Amino acid sequence: CASSLVAGRDGELFF.

V usage is TRBV29-1 and J usage is TRBJ1-2; TRBD1 matches 7 bases. CDR1 and CDR2 from the germline V gene are SQVTM and ANQGSEA. This CDR3 is 12 amino acids long. CDR3 loop: CNVEDRLYGYTF. The CDR3, as DNA: TGCAACGTCGAGGACAGGCTCTATGGCTACACCTTC. Supplemented by reference TRBV29-1 and TRBJ1-2, the full variable domain reads SAVISQKPSRDICQRGTSLTIQCQVDSQVTMMFWYRQQPGQSLTLIATANQGSEATYESGFVIDKFPISRPNLTFSTLTVSNMSPEDSSIYLCNVEDRLYGYTFGSGTRLTVV.

V gene TRBV2 combines with J gene TRBJ2-7, with D maybe TRBD2 (5 bases). The CDR3 runs to 12 residues. The V end lost 7 bases, the J end lost 7 bases, and 14 bases lay between the germline ends. Germline lookup yields CDR1 SNHLY and CDR2 FYNNEI. The CDR3 coding sequence is TGTGCCAGCATAGGAGGTTACTTGGAGCAGTACTTC. Protein sequence: CASIGGYLEQYF.

The CDR3 loop is CSGKGPVHSTEAFF. For the CDR3, the DNA is TGCAGTGGGAAAGGTCCGGTTCATTCGACTGAAGCTTTCTTT. This chain uses TRBV20-1 with TRBJ1-1; D is uncertain. The CDR3 is 14 amino acids. CDR1 and CDR2 from the germline V gene are DFQATT and SNEGSKA (reference sequence). Trimming took off 7 bases at V and 5 bases at J, with 20 bases between the two ends.

The chain joins TRBV20-1 to TRBJ1-2; weak D call: TRBD1 (6 bases). The germline V and J ends were trimmed by 6 bases and 0 bases, with 17 bases remaining between them. The germline CDR1 and CDR2 sequences are DFQATT and SNEGSKA (reference sequence). CDR3 size: 15 residues. This CDR3 is CSATLQGQPNYGYTF. The CDR3 DNA reads as TGCAGTGCCACCCTACAGGGACAACCTAACTATGGCTACACCTTC.

The chain employs TRBV20-1 and TRBJ2-1, with 7 bases matching TRBD1. The CDR3 spans 15 residues. V lost 4 bases, J lost 5 bases, and 11 bases stayed unmatched. The germline V gene has CDR1 DFQATT and CDR2 SNEGSKA (reference sequence). The CDR3 coding sequence is TGCAGTGCTACTGCCGGACCCGGGACAGACAATGAGCAGTTCTTC. As protein: CSATAGPGTDNEQFF.

This clonotype was seen repeatedly, ten times or more. The CDR3 spells CASSPHPQYMNTEAFF. The DNA for the CDR3 is TGTGCCAGCAGCCCCCACCCACAGTACATGAACACTGAAGCTTTCTTT. The chain employs TRBV9 and TRBJ1-1; the D is unclear. Between the trimmed V and J ends, which lost 4 bases and 0 bases, there was a span of 16 bases. CDR3 length equals 16 residues. Germline V gene lookup returns CDR1 SGDLS and CDR2 YYNGEE.

Many counts were recorded for this clonotype. The chain employs TRBV6-5 and TRBJ2-2, with 8 bases that match TRBD1. The V and J ends lost 10 bases and 4 bases, in that order; junction bases with no gene match: 8. Germline CDR1 and CDR2: MNHEY and SVGAGI. This CDR3 contains 14 residues. The CDR3 DNA follows: TGTGCCACACAGGGGGACAGAACCACCGGGGAGCTGTTTTTT. As protein: CATQGDRTTGELFF.

The chain combines TRBV10-3 with TRBJ1-6; TRBD1 is a possible D gene (5 bases). V lost 3 bases and J lost 6, with 12 bases in between. CDR3 length equals 15 residues. Germline V gene sequence: CDR1 ENHRY, CDR2 SYGVKD. CDR3 DNA sequence: TGTGCCATCAGTGACACAGGTAGCCTTAATTCACCCCTCCACTTT. Protein sequence: CAISDTGSLNSPLHF.